The rows below give T cell receptor beta chains drawn from one sample of a study of blood T cell repertoires in COVID-19. The repertoire was sequenced with immunoSEQ multiplex PCR; TCRdb's copy has only in-frame clones and lacks some. The sample shows around 180,000 clones, approximately 90% of them seen only once. What was sequenced was peripheral blood. The receptors originated from a woman under 40 with acute or convalescent COVID-19. Each CDR3 is given with its conserved first and last residue. Fields, in order: D gene, J gene, clone size, V gene, CDR3 protein, CDR3 DNA. D genes are given only for firm matches. Size is stated for part of the rows, as once, few or many counts, or as a class when the clone is expanded.

-	TRBJ1-2	-	TRBV3-1/TRBV3-2	CASSPGAYGYTF	TGTGCCAGCAGCCCAGGGGCCTATGGCTACACCTTC
TRBD1	TRBJ1-1	-	TRBV7-2	CASSLAWDRGSEAFF	TGTGCCAGCAGCTTAGCCTGGGACAGGGGGTCTGAAGCTTTCTTT
-	TRBJ2-5	-	TRBV9	CASSPGGGQQETQYF	TGTGCCAGCAGCCCCGGGGGGGGACAGCAAGAGACCCAGTACTTC
-	TRBJ1-2	-	TRBV6-5	CASTLREGNYGYTF	TGTGCCAGCACTCTGCGTGAGGGTAACTATGGCTACACCTTC
-	TRBJ2-2	-	TRBV18	CASSSSTNTGELFF	TGTGCCAGCTCATCATCCACGAACACCGGGGAGCTGTTTTTT
-	TRBJ1-5	-	TRBV3-1/TRBV3-2	CASSQTPPGPQHF	TGTGCCAGCAGCCAAACCCCCCCAGGACCCCAGCATTTT
-	TRBJ1-5	-	TRBV12-3/TRBV12-4	CASSLSDYQPQHF	TGTGCCAGCAGTTTATCAGACTATCAGCCCCAGCATTTT
-	TRBJ2-3	-	TRBV28	CASNGRTDTQYF	TGTGCCAGCAACGGGAGAACAGATACGCAGTATTTT
TRBD1	TRBJ1-1	once	TRBV5-1	CASSDLQGMNTEAFF	TGCGCCAGCAGCGACTTACAGGGGATGAACACTGAAGCTTTCTTT
-	TRBJ1-3	-	TRBV5-1	CASSLEGTGNTIYF	TGCGCCAGCAGCTTAGAGGGCACTGGAAACACCATATATTTT
-	TRBJ2-7	-	TRBV5-1	CASSLIGLPPYEQYF	TGCGCCAGCAGCTTGATTGGACTTCCACCCTACGAGCAGTACTTC
TRBD1	TRBJ1-2	-	TRBV2	CASTDRTGYGYTF	TGTGCCAGCACTGACAGGACAGGCTATGGCTACACCTTC
-	TRBJ1-2	-	TRBV15	CATSREREFTYGYTF	TGTGCCACCAGCAGAGAGCGGGAGTTCACCTATGGCTACACCTTC